The 26 T cell receptor beta chains listed next were all sequenced from one sample in a study of cytomegalovirus exposure and HLA in healthy donors (dated by TCRdb to 2015 to 2018). Receptor libraries were prepared by the immunoSEQ multiplex PCR assay. The multiplex PCR relied on a mix of 60 forward primers for TCR Vbeta segments and 13 reverse primers for TCR Jbeta segments. The source is immuneACCESS, and TCRdb retained only in-frame sequences with V and J called. Part of the clones is not carried over; for the studies checked, unresolved V genes explain less than half of this, and the remainder is unexplained. The sample table holds about 130,000 clones, of which 80% were seen once. Clones ranked in the top ten supply approximately 4.3% of the sample. The sequenced sample consisted of PBMCs. The receptors were sampled from a man aged 25-40 years in good health.

The chain combines TRBV27 with TRBJ2-7; 8 bases map to TRBD2. V lost 7 bases, J lost 3 bases, and 2 bases stayed unmatched. This CDR3 has 12 residues. Germline V gene lookup returns CDR1 MNHEY and CDR2 SMNVEV (reference sequence). The CDR3 sequence: CASNAGGYEQYF. Written as DNA, the CDR3 is TGTGCCAGCAACGCGGGAGGCTACGAGCAGTACTTC.

CDR3 amino acids: CASSPPWGSEQYF. The CDR3 DNA reads as TGCGCCAGCAGCCCTCCTTGGGGCTCCGAGCAGTACTTC. This sequence joins TRBV4-1 and TRBJ2-7; maybe TRBD1 (5 bases). This CDR3 region has 13 residues. Per the germline V gene, CDR1 is MGHRA and CDR2 is YSYEKL. With 4 bases removed from V and 6 bases from J, the gap between germline ends came to 13 bases.

This chain connects TRBV19 to TRBJ1-2, with TRBD1 identical over 10 bases. Germline V gene sequence: CDR1 LNHDA, CDR2 SQIVND (reference sequence). This CDR3 spans 14 amino acids. The V segment lost 3 bases and the J segment 7 bases; nucleotides outside the gene matches: 5. The CDR3 loop is CASSMRTGGSGYTF. The CDR3 region has the DNA TGTGCCAGTAGTATGCGGACAGGGGGGTCTGGCTACACCTTC.

V gene TRBV5-1 combines with J gene TRBJ2-6, with D possibly matching TRBD2 (6 bases). CDR1 is SGHRS, CDR2 YFSETQ, per germline. Between the trimmed V and J ends, which lost 7 bases and 0 bases, there was a span of 20 bases. The CDR3 spans 18 residues. The CDR3 is CASGGSTDANSGANVLTF. CDR3 nucleotides: TGCGCCAGCGGGGGGTCGACAGACGCGAACTCTGGGGCCAACGTCCTGACTTTC.

Regarding this clone: Other DNA sequences within the sample encode an identical CDR3. The chain has TRBV6-5 and TRBJ2-2; D unclear. Looked up from germline, CDR1 is MNHEY and CDR2 is SVGAGI. Trimming pared 2 bases from V and 2 bases from J, leaving 9 bases between. The CDR3 loop spans 15 amino acids. This chain's CDR3 is CASSYRLGNTGELFF. CDR3 nucleotides: TGTGCCAGCAGTTACAGGCTAGGTAACACCGGGGAGCTGTTTTTT.

This clone was counted once. The chain recombines TRBV5-1 with TRBJ2-1; 9 bases agree with TRBD1. Germline V CDR1 and CDR2: SGHRS, YFSETQ. This CDR3 has 20 residues. With V trimmed by 4 bases and J by 4 bases, 21 bases remained unmatched. CDR3 loop: CASSLDPGQGRLANYNEQFF. The CDR3 nucleotides read TGCGCCAGCAGCCTGGACCCGGGACAGGGCCGACTAGCTAATTACAATGAGCAGTTCTTC.

The chain has TRBV9 and TRBJ2-1, with D possibly being TRBD2 (5 bases). The CDR3 spans 13 residues. The germline V gene encodes CDR1 SGDLS and CDR2 YYNGEE. The V gene lost 3 bases and the J gene lost 7 bases, with 11 bases spanning the gap. The CDR3: CASSAPLENEQFF. In DNA form, the CDR3 reads TGTGCCAGCAGCGCCCCACTAGAAAATGAGCAGTTCTTC.

The J gene is TRBJ2-3, the V gene TRBV5-1; 9 bases are shared with TRBD1. Trimming cost V 3 bases and J 2 bases; bases outside gene matches: 7. The CDR3 loop spans 16 amino acids. Germline V gene lookup returns CDR1 SGHRS and CDR2 YFSETQ. In nucleotides, the CDR3 is TGCGCCAGCAGCTCCGGGACAGGGACTCTCACAGATACGCAGTATTTT. It is translated as CASSSGTGTLTDTQYF.

As for this clone: At one boundary the junction diverges from the germline segment, which might be a read error. This same CDR3 is encoded by further DNA sequences in the sample. The chain is built from TRBV6-5 and TRBJ2-5; the D is unclear. Looked up from germline, CDR1 is MNHEY and CDR2 is SVGAGI. The CDR3 length is 12 residues. Written as DNA, the CDR3 is TGTGCCAGCTTTGACTCCGTTGAGACTCAGTACTTC. As protein: CASFDSVETQYF.

The chain uses TRBV10-3 and TRBJ2-5; D may be TRBD2 (6 bases). CDR1 and CDR2 (germline): ENHRY, SYGVKD. This CDR3 has 13 amino acids. V was clipped by 8 bases and J by 4 bases, with 14 bases between them. The CDR3 DNA follows: TGTGCCATCTCGGGCGGGATGGGAGAGACCCAGTACTTC. Translated, it gives CAISGGMGETQYF.

This rearrangement joins TRBV5-1 to TRBJ1-2, with D hard to call. V was clipped by 0 bases and J by 0 bases, with 6 bases between them. The germline V gene encodes CDR1 SGHRS and CDR2 YFSETQ. This CDR3 region has 14 residues. CDR3 nucleotide sequence: TGCGCCAGCAGCTTGGATCTCGCTAACTATGGCTACACCTTC. Its protein is CASSLDLANYGYTF.

The CDR3 sequence: CATIQTSGNEQYF. The CDR3 DNA sequence: TGTGCCACCATCCAGACTAGCGGGAATGAGCAGTACTTC. The V gene is TRBV15, the J gene TRBJ2-7; 11 bases match TRBD2. V shed 7 bases, J shed 7 bases, and the junction held 6 bases outside the gene matches. Germline assignment: CDR1 LNHNV and CDR2 YYDKDF (reference sequence). The CDR3 runs to 13 residues. The full variable domain, in which reference TRBV15 and TRBJ2-7 provide the parts outside the CDR3, is DAMVIQNPRYQVTQFGKPVTLSCSQTLNHNVMYWYQQKSSQAPKLLFHYYDKDFNNEADTPDNFQSRRPNTSFCFLDIRSPGLGDTAMYLCATIQTSGNEQYFGPGTRLTVT.

This chain connects TRBV12-5 to TRBJ2-1, with no clear D. V was trimmed by 1 base and J by 0 bases, leaving 7 bases between them. CDR1 LGHNT and CDR2 FRNRAP come from the germline V gene. CDR3 length equals 15 residues. CDR3 nucleotide sequence: TGTGCTAGTGGTTTGGGAGGCGGCTCCTACAATGAGCAGTTCTTC. Encoded protein: CASGLGGGSYNEQFF.

This rearrangement joins TRBV30 to TRBJ2-7; D is possibly TRBD2 (5 bases). Trimming stripped 0 bases from V and 5 bases from J, with 14 bases between. CDR3 length: 14 amino acids. The germline V gene encodes CDR1 GTSNPN and CDR2 SVGIG (reference sequence). The CDR3 DNA is TGTGCCTGGAGTGTAGGCTTGGCGGGCAACGAGCAGTACTTC. Translation gives CAWSVGLAGNEQYF.

This clone was counted between two and nine times. The rearrangement links TRBV19 to TRBJ1-5, with D hard to call. In germline, CDR1 is LNHDA, CDR2 SQIVND (reference sequence). This CDR3 is 14 amino acids long. Trimming removed 3 bases from V and 3 bases from J, with 9 bases in between. For the CDR3, the DNA is TGTGCCAGTAGTATGAGCCGATACAATCAGCCCCAGCATTTT. Residues: CASSMSRYNQPQHF. The full variable domain, its missing parts supplied by reference TRBV19 and TRBJ1-5, is DGGITQSPKYLFRKEGQNVTLSCEQNLNHDAMYWYRQDPGQGLRLIYYSQIVNDFQKGDIAEGYSVSREKKESFPLTVTSAQKNPTAFYLCASSMSRYNQPQHFGDGTRLSIL.

The chain has TRBV10-1 and TRBJ2-1, with TRBD1 matching 10 bases. Germline CDR1 is WNHNN and CDR2 is SYGVQD (reference sequence). The CDR3 contains 14 residues. The J segment lost 4 bases and the V segment lost 10 bases, leaving 7 bases of the junction unmatched. CDR3 residues: CATKPGQGYNEQFF. The DNA for the CDR3 is TGCGCCACCAAGCCGGGACAGGGGTACAATGAGCAGTTCTTC.

This clone turned up a few times. The chain carries TRBV6-5 and TRBJ2-1; unclear D gene. The CDR3 is made up of 12 amino acids. V was trimmed by 8 bases and J by 6 bases, leaving 11 bases between them. Germline V lookup: CDR1 MNHEY, CDR2 SVGAGI. Here the CDR3 reads CASLPSPNEQFF. As DNA, the CDR3 is TGTGCCAGCCTTCCTTCCCCCAATGAGCAGTTCTTC.

The J gene is TRBJ2-2, the V gene TRBV7-7, with 7 positions matching TRBD2. The CDR3 covers 13 residues. Germline V gene sequence: CDR1 SSHAT, CDR2 FNYEAQ (reference sequence). CDR3 loop: CASSSGNTGELFF. The CDR3 coding sequence is TGTGCTAGTTCTAGCGGGAACACCGGGGAGCTGTTTTTT. Complete variable domain (other parts from reference TRBV7-7 and TRBJ2-2): GAGVSQSPRYKVTKRGQDVTLRCDPISSHATLYWYQQALGQGPEFLTYFNYEAQPDKSGLPSDRFSAERPEGSISTLTIQRTEQRDSAMYRCASSSGNTGELFFGEGSRLTVL.

This chain links TRBV6-5 with TRBJ2-7; D unresolved. Germline V gene lookup returns CDR1 MNHEY and CDR2 SVGAGI. The CDR3 consists of 11 residues. V lost 2 bases to trimming and J lost 5 bases, with 4 bases between them. In nucleotides, the CDR3 is TGTGCCAGCAGTTACGCGGACGAGCAGTACTTC. It specifies CASSYADEQYF.

The V call is TRBV2, the J call TRBJ2-2; 11 bases agree with TRBD2. V trimming: 5 bases; J trimming: 4 bases; junction bases outside the gene matches: 3. This CDR3 is 15 amino acids long. CDR1 SNHLY and CDR2 FYNNEI come from the germline V gene. CDR3 sequence reads: CASSRLAGLTGELFF. The CDR3 bases are TGTGCCAGCAGTCGACTAGCGGGGCTCACCGGGGAGCTGTTTTTT.

This clone occurred a few times. The chain uses TRBV4-2 and TRBJ2-5; 13 nucleotides align to TRBD2. Trimming cost V 4 bases and J 5 bases; bases outside gene matches: 7. CDR1 is LGHNA and CDR2 is YNFKEQ in the germline V gene. The CDR3 runs to 16 residues. The CDR3 protein is CASSPGLAGDLETQYF. The CDR3 DNA reads as TGTGCCAGCAGCCCTGGACTAGCGGGAGACTTGGAGACCCAGTACTTC.

V is TRBV7-6 and J is TRBJ1-6, with D maybe TRBD1 (6 bases). The CDR3 loop spans 15 amino acids. The germline V gene has CDR1 SGHVS and CDR2 FNYEAQ. Trimming cost V 4 bases and J 5 bases, with 12 bases left between them. CDR3 protein: CASSSRGSHNSPLHF. The CDR3 DNA sequence: TGTGCCAGCAGCTCCAGGGGATCCCATAATTCACCCCTCCACTTT.

This clone has only one observation. The V gene is TRBV7-3, the J gene TRBJ1-1, with D possibly being TRBD1 (5 bases). Trimming removed 0 bases at V and 4 bases at J, with 12 bases between. CDR1 is SGHTA and CDR2 is FQGTGA in the germline V gene. The CDR3 is made up of 15 amino acids. CDR3 protein: CASSLTGEEGTEAFF. DNA for the CDR3: TGTGCCAGCAGCTTAACAGGGGAGGAGGGCACTGAAGCTTTCTTT.

The rearrangement links TRBV28 to TRBJ2-7, with 9 nucleotides matching TRBD1. CDR3 length equals 16 residues. CDR1 and CDR2 (germline): MDHEN, SYDVKM. Trimming cost V 6 bases and J 8 bases; bases outside gene matches: 17. CDR3 region: CASSLKAPGQGSKQYF. CDR3 in DNA: TGTGCCAGCAGCTTAAAGGCCCCGGGACAGGGTTCAAAGCAGTACTTC.

This clone turned up a few times. The V and J genes are TRBV19 and TRBJ2-3; 8 bases are a match to TRBD1. CDR1 is LNHDA, CDR2 SQIVND, per germline (reference sequence). With 2 bases clipped from V and 12 bases from J, the junction kept 1 base outside the gene matches. The CDR3 has 11 amino acids. The CDR3 coding sequence is TGTGCCAGTAGTATATCAGGGGGCCAGTATTTT. Translating gives CASSISGGQYF.

A few counts support this clone. The rearrangement uses TRBV25-1 and TRBJ2-2, with TRBD2 matching 9 bases. CDR3 length: 18 residues. Unmatched junction bases numbered 11, after V lost 1 base and J lost 5 bases. Germline lookup yields CDR1 MGHDK and CDR2 SYGVNS. This CDR3 reads CASSELGAGGDRTGELFF. As DNA, the CDR3 is TGTGCCAGCAGTGAATTAGGAGCGGGAGGAGATAGGACCGGGGAGCTGTTTTTT.